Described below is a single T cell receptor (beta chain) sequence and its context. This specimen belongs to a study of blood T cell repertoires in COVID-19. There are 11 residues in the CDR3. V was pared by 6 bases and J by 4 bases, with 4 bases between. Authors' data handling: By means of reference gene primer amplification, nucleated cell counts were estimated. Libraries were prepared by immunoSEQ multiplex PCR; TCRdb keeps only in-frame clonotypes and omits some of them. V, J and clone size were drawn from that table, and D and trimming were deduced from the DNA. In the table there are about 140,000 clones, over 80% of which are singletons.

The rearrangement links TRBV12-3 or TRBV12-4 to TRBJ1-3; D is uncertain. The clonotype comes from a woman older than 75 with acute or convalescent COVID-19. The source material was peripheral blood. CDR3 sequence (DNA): TGTGCCAGCAGAGCCGGAAACACCATATATTTT. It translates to CASRAGNTIYF.